This T cell receptor beta chain was identified during a study of blood T cell repertoires in COVID-19. The CDR3 length is 13 residues. Trimming cost V 1 base and J 0 bases, with 5 bases left between them. Germline lookup yields CDR1 GTSNPN and CDR2 SVGIG (reference sequence). TCRdb's copy holds only in-frame clones and misses some; the assay was immunoSEQ multiplex PCR. The sample has about 190,000 clones, roughly 90% seen once. The chain carries TRBV30 and TRBJ2-3; no definite D call. Material for sequencing was peripheral blood. The sequence derives from a man between 18 and 29 years old with active or convalescent COVID-19. The CDR3 DNA reads TGTGCCTGGAGTGCCGTTAGCACAGATACGCAGTATTTT. It yields the protein CAWSAVSTDTQYF.